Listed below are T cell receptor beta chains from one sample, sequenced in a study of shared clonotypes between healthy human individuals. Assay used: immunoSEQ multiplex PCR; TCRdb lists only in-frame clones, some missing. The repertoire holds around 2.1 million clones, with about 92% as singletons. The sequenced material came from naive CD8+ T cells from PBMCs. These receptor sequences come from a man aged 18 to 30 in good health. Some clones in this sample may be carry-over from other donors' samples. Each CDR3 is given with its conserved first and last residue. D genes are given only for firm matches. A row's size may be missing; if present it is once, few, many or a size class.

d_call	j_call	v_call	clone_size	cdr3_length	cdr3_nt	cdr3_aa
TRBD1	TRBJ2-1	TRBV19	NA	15	TGTGCCAGTAGTGACGGGACAGGGTCCTACAATGAGCAGTTCTTC	CASSDGTGSYNEQFF
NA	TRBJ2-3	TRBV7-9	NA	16	TGTGCCAGCAGTTCTAGGGAACACAGGGGCACAGATACGCAGTATTTT	CASSSREHRGTDTQYF
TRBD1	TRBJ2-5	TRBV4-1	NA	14	TGCGCCAGCAGCCTTCGGACAGGGCAAGAGACCCAGTACTTC	CASSLRTGQETQYF
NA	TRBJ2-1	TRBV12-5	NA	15	TGTGCTAGTGGTTTGGTTGATCAGATTTACAATGAGCAGTTCTTC	CASGLVDQIYNEQFF
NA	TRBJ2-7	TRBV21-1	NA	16	TGTGCCAGCAGCACCGGGGAAGAACAGGGGGCGAATGAGCAGTACTTC	CASSTGEEQGANEQYF
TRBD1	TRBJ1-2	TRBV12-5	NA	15	TGTGCTAGTGGTGGGACGACAGGGTTCGACTATGGCTACACCTTC	CASGGTTGFDYGYTF
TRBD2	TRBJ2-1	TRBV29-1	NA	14	TGCAGCGCTCCGGGACTAGCGGTAGACAATGAGCAGTTCTTC	CSAPGLAVDNEQFF
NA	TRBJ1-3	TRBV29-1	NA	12	TGCAGCGTCCGGACGCGTGGAAACACCATATATTTT	CSVRTRGNTIYF
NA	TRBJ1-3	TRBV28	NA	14	TGTGCCAGCAGTTTTTTGCCGATAGGAAACACCATATATTTT	CASSFLPIGNTIYF
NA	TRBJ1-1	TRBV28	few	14	TGTGCCAGCAGTTTAGGCTGGGTGAACACTGAAGCTTTCTTT	CASSLGWVNTEAFF
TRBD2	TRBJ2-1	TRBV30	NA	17	TGTGCCTGGAGTGTACTATCTCTGGGGCGGGGGTACAATGAGCAGTTCTTC	CAWSVLSLGRGYNEQFF
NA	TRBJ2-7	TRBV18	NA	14	TGTGCCAGCTCACCACCGCAGGGACCCTACGAGCAGTACTTC	CASSPPQGPYEQYF
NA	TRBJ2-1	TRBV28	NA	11	TGTGCCAGCAGTTCCCCCAATGAGCAGTTCTTC	CASSSPNEQFF
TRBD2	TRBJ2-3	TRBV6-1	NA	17	TGTGCCAGCAGTGAACGGTCTAGCGGGTCCAGCACAGATACGCAGTATTTT	CASSERSSGSSTDTQYF
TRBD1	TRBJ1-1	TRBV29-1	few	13	TGCAGCGTTCCCGGGACAGGGAACACTGAAGCTTTCTTT	CSVPGTGNTEAFF
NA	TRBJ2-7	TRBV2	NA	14	TGTGCCAGCAACGAGGATCCAGGGATGGACGAGCAGTACTTC	CASNEDPGMDEQYF
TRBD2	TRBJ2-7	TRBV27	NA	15	TGTGCCAGCAGGCCGACAGCCCGGGGGGACTACGAGCAGTACTTC	CASRPTARGDYEQYF
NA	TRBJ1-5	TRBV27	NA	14	TGTGCCAGCAGTTTATGGCCGGGGAATCAGCCCCAGCATTTT	CASSLWPGNQPQHF
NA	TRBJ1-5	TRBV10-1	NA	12	TGCGCCAGCTCCGGGTCCGGGGGGCCCCAGCATTTT	CASSGSGGPQHF
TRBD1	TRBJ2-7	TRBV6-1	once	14	TGTGCCAGCAGCCACCGGGACAGGGGCTACGAGCAGTACTTC	CASSHRDRGYEQYF
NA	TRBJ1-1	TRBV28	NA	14	TGTGCCAGCAGACGGGAGTACTTGAACACTGAAGCTTTCTTT	CASRREYLNTEAFF
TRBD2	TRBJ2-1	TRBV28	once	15	TGTGCCAGCAGAACCGGGACTAGTCGATACAATGAGCAGTTCTTC	CASRTGTSRYNEQFF
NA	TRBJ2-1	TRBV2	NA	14	TGTGCCAGCAGCCAGCCGGACCAATACAATGAGCAGTTCTTC	CASSQPDQYNEQFF
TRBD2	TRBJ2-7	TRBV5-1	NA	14	TGCGCCAGCAGCCCGAGGACTAGCGACTACGAGCAGTACTTC	CASSPRTSDYEQYF
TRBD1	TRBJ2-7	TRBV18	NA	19	TGTGCCAGCTCACCAGGGACTTCGGGACAGGGACTTGCGGTGTACGAGCAGTACTTC	CASSPGTSGQGLAVYEQYF
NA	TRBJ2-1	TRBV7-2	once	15	TGTGCCAGCAGCTTCCCAGCGGGCTTATACAATGAGCAGTTCTTC	CASSFPAGLYNEQFF
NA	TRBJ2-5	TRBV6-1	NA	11	TGTGCCAGCAGTGAGGGGACAACCCAGTACTTC	CASSEGTTQYF
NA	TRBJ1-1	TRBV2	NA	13	TGTGCCAGCAGTCTTACAGAGAACACTGAAGCTTTCTTT	CASSLTENTEAFF
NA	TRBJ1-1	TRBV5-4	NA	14	TGTGCCAGCAGCTACAGTTACAGAAACACTGAAGCTTTCTTT	CASSYSYRNTEAFF
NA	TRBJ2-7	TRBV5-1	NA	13	TGCGCCAGCAGCCTGCAGGACTCCTACGAGCAGTACTTC	CASSLQDSYEQYF
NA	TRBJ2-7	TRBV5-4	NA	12	TGTGCCAGCAGCTTGGAACCTCACGAGCAGTACTTC	CASSLEPHEQYF
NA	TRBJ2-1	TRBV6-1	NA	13	TGTGCCAGCAGTGAACAGTTCTACAATGAGCAGTTCTTC	CASSEQFYNEQFF
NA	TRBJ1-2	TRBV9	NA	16	TGTGCCAGCAGCGGCGGTCTCGGCCTCGAATATTATGGCTACACCTTC	CASSGGLGLEYYGYTF
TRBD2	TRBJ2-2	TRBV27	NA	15	TGTGCCAGCAGTTTCGGACTAGCGGGAGTCGGGGAGCTGTTTTTT	CASSFGLAGVGELFF
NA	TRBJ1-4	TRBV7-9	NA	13	TGTGCCAGCAGCCCCCCATTTAATGAAAAACTGTTTTTT	CASSPPFNEKLFF